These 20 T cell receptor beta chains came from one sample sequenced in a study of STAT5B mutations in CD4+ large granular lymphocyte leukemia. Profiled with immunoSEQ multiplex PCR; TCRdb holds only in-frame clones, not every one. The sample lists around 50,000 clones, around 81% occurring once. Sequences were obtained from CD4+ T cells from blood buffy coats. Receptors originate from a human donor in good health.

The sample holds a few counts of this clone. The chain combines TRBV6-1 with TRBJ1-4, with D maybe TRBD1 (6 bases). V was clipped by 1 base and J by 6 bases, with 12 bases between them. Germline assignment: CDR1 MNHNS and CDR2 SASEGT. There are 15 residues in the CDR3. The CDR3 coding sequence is TGTGCCAGCAGTGAAGTGCGGGGGCTCGATGAAAAACTGTTTTTT. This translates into CASSEVRGLDEKLFF.

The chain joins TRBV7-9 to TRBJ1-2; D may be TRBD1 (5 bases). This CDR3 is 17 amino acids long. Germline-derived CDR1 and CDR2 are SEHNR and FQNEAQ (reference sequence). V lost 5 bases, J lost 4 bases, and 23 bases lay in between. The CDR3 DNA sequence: TGTGCCAGCAGCCGGGACTCGTTGGCGGGGACTGTCTATGGCTACACCTTC. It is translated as CASSRDSLAGTVYGYTF.

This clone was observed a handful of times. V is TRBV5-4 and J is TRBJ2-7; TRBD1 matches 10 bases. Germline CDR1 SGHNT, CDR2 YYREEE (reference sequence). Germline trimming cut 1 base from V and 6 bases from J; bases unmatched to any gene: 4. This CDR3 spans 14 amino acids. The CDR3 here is CASSLPDRGAEQYF. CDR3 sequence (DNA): TGTGCCAGCAGCTTGCCGGACAGGGGGGCCGAGCAGTACTTC.

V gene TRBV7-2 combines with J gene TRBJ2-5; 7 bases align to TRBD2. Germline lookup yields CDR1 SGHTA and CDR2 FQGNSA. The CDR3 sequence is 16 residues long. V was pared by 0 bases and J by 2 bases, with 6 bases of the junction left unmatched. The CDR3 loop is CASSLARSAGQETQYF. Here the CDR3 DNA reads TGTGCCAGCAGCTTAGCGCGGTCAGCGGGGCAAGAGACCCAGTACTTC.

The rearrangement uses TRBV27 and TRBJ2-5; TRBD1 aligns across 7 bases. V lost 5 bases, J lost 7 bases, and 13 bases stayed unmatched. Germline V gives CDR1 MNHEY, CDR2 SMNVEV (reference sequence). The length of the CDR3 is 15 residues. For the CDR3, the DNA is TGTGCCAGCAGTGAACGGAATGACAGGGTTGGGACCCAGTACTTC. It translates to CASSERNDRVGTQYF.

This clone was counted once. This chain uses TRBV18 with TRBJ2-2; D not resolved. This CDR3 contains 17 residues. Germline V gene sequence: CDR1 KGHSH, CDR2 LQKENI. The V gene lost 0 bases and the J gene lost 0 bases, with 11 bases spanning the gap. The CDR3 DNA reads TGTGCCAGCTCACCACCGGCAGCGCCCGCGAACACCGGGGAGCTGTTTTTT. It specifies CASSPPAAPANTGELFF.

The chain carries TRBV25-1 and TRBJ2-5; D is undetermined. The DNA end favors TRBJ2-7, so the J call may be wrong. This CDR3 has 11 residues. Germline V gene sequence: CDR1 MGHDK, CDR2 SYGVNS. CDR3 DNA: TGTGCCAGCAGTGTGAGCTACGAGCAGTACTTC. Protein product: CASSVSYEQYF.

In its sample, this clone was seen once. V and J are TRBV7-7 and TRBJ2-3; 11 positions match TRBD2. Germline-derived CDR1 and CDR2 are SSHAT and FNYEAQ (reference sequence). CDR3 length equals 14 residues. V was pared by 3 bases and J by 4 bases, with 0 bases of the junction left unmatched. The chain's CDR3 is CASSLGLAADTQYF. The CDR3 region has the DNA TGTGCCAGCAGCTTGGGACTAGCGGCAGATACGCAGTATTTT.

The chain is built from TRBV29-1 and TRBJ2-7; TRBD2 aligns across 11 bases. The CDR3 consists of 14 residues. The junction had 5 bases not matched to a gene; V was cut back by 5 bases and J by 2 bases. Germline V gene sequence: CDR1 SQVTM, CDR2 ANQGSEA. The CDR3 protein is CSVYGTSGTYEQYF. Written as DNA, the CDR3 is TGCAGCGTTTACGGGACTAGCGGTACCTACGAGCAGTACTTC.

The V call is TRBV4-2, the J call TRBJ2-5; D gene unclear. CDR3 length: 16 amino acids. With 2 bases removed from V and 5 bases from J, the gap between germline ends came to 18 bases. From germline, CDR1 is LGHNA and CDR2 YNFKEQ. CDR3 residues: CASSQYKQPVGETQYF. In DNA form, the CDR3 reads TGTGCCAGCAGCCAATACAAGCAGCCCGTTGGGGAGACCCAGTACTTC.

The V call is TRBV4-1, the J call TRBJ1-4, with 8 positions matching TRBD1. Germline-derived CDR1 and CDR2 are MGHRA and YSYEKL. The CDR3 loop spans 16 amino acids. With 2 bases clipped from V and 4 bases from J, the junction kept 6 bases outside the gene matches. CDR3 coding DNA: TGCGCCAGCAGCCAAACACCGACAGGGGTTAATGAAAAACTGTTTTTT. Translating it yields CASSQTPTGVNEKLFF.

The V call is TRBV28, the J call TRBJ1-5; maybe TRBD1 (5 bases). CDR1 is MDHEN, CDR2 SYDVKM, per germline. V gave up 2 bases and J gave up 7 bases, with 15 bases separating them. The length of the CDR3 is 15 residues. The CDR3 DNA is TGTGCCAGCAGTTTAAGGTTAGGGGAGCGGCAGCCCCAGCATTTT. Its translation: CASSLRLGERQPQHF. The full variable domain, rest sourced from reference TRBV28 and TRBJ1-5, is DVKVTQSSRYLVKRTGEKVFLECVQDMDHENMFWYRQDPGLGLRLIYFSYDVKMKEKGDIPEGYSVSREKKERFSLILESASTNQTSMYLCASSLRLGERQPQHFGDGTRLSIL.

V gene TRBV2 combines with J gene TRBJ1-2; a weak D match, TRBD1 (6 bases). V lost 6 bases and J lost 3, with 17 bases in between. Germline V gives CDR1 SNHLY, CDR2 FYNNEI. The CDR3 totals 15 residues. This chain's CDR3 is CASSVQGNAYYGYTF. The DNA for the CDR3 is TGTGCCAGCAGCGTACAGGGAAACGCCTACTATGGCTACACCTTC. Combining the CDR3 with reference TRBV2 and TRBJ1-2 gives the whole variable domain EPEVTQTPSHQVTQMGQEVILRCVPISNHLYFYWYRQILGQKVEFLVSFYNNEISEKSEIFDDQFSVERPDGSNFTLKIRSTKLEDSAMYFCASSVQGNAYYGYTFGSGTRLTVV.

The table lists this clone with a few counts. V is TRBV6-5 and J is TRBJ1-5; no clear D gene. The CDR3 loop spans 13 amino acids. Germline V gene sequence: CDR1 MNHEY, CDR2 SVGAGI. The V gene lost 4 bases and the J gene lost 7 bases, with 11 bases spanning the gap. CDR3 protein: CASSSEGWQPQHF. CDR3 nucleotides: TGTGCCAGCAGTTCAGAGGGTTGGCAGCCCCAGCATTTT.

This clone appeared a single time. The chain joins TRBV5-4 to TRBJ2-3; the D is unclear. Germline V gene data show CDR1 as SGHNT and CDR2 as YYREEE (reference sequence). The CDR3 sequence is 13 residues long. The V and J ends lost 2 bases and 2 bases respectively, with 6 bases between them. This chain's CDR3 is CASSLGNTDTQYF. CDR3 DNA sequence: TGTGCCAGCAGCTTAGGGAACACAGATACGCAGTATTTT.

As DNA, the CDR3 is TGTGCCAGCAGTGGCCAGGGGGCCCATGGCTACACCTTC. Translated, it gives CASSGQGAHGYTF. The chain recombines TRBV2 with TRBJ1-2; 8 positions match TRBD1. Unmatched junction bases numbered 4, after V lost 4 bases and J lost 6 bases. Germline CDR1 reads SNHLY; CDR2 reads FYNNEI. CDR3 length equals 13 residues.

CDR3 protein: CASSEYGNISPPLHF. In DNA, the CDR3 is TGTGCCAGCAGTGAATATGGCAATATTTCTCCACCCCTCCACTTT. The chain has TRBV25-1 and TRBJ1-6; no reliable D call. The CDR3 sequence is 15 residues long. From germline, CDR1 is MGHDK and CDR2 SYGVNS. Trimming cost V 0 bases and J 11 bases, with 14 bases left between them.

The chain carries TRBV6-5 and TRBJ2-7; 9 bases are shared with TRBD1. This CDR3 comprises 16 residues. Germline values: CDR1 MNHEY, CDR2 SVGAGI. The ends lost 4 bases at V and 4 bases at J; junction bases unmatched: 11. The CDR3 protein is CASSSRWTGDLYEQYF. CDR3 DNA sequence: TGTGCCAGCAGTTCCCGCTGGACAGGGGATTTGTACGAGCAGTACTTC.

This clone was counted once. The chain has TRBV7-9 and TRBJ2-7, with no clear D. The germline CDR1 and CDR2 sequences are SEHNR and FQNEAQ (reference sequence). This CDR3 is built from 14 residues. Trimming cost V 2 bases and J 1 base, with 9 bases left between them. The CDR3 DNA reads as TGTGCCAGCAGCTTAAGAGCAGCTTCCTACGAGCAGTACTTC. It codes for CASSLRAASYEQYF.

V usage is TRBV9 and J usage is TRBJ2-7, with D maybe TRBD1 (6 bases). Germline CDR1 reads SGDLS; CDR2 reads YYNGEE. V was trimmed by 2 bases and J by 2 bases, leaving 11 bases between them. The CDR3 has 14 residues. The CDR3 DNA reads TGTGCCAGCAGCGTGGACAGAAGCACCTACGAGCAGTACTTC. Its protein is CASSVDRSTYEQYF.